What follows are 14 T cell receptor beta chains derived from one specimen sequenced in a study of blood T cell repertoires in COVID-19 (dated by TCRdb to about 2020). Library preparation employed the immunoSEQ multiplex PCR assay. TCRdb mirrors the immuneACCESS table, restricted to in-frame sequences. Some clones are absent from its copies; in checked studies, under half trace to an unresolved V gene, and the reason for the others is unknown. The sample profile shows approximately 150,000 clones; approximately 88% of them were found once. Of the sample, 25% to 30% is held by the ten largest clones. Source material: peripheral blood. These receptors were obtained from a human donor in a cohort sampled during active COVID-19.

V and J are TRBV5-1 and TRBJ2-5; D call uncertain. This CDR3 has 12 residues. The V and J ends lost 0 bases and 7 bases respectively, with 7 bases between them. CDR1 and CDR2 from the germline V gene are SGHRS and YFSETQ. DNA of the CDR3: TGCGCCAGCAGCTTGGCCCTAGGGACCCAGTACTTC. Encoded protein: CASSLALGTQYF.

The CDR3 bases are TGTGCCAGCAGTGAAACGGGGGGCCTCACAGATACGCAGTATTTT. Amino acid sequence: CASSETGGLTDTQYF. V is TRBV6-1 and J is TRBJ2-3; possibly TRBD2 for D (7 bases). The CDR3 totals 15 residues. Germline-derived CDR1 and CDR2 are MNHNS and SASEGT. Trimming shortened V by 2 bases and J by 2 bases, and 11 bases separated the two germline ends.

The chain uses TRBV30 and TRBJ2-2; 8 positions agree with TRBD1. CDR1 is GTSNPN and CDR2 is SVGIG in the germline V gene (reference sequence). The CDR3 sequence is 15 residues long. V shed 1 base, J shed 1 base, and the junction held 2 bases outside the gene matches. CDR3 protein: CAWSEDRENTGELFF. The CDR3 DNA is TGTGCCTGGAGTGAGGACAGGGAGAACACCGGGGAGCTGTTTTTT. The whole variable domain, remainder taken from reference TRBV30 and TRBJ2-2, is SQTIHQWPATLVQPVGSPLSLECTVEGTSNPNLYWYRQAAGRGLQLLFYSVGIGQISSEVPQNLSASRPQDRQFILSSKKLLLSDSGFYLCAWSEDRENTGELFFGEGSRLTVL.

The chain recombines TRBV7-3 with TRBJ1-2; 7 bases align to TRBD1. V lost 2 bases to trimming and J lost 6 bases; unmatched junction nucleotides: 6. The CDR3 has 14 residues. Germline V lookup: CDR1 SGHTA, CDR2 FQGTGA. CDR3 sequence reads: CASSLDPGGNGYTF. CDR3 coding DNA: TGTGCCAGCAGCTTAGATCCAGGGGGGAATGGCTACACCTTC.

This rearrangement joins TRBV30 to TRBJ1-1, with 8 bases matching TRBD1. V was pared by 0 bases and J by 6 bases, with 9 bases of the junction left unmatched. Germline CDR1 reads GTSNPN; CDR2 reads SVGIG (reference sequence). This CDR3 has 15 residues. The CDR3 nucleotides read TGTGCCTGGAGTGTATTGACAGGGGCTGGATCTGAAGCTTTCTTT. It translates to CAWSVLTGAGSEAFF.

The chain has TRBV7-9 and TRBJ2-3; tentatively, D is TRBD1 (5 bases). V was shortened by 1 base and J by 2 bases, with 10 bases between the two germline ends. This CDR3 contains 15 residues. Germline CDR1 is SEHNR and CDR2 is FQNEAQ (reference sequence). This CDR3 reads CASSLVARVTDTQYF. The CDR3 DNA follows: TGTGCCAGCAGCTTAGTAGCCAGGGTCACAGATACGCAGTATTTT. Full variable domain (outside the CDR3, taken from reference TRBV7-9 and TRBJ2-3): DTGVSQNPRHKITKRGQNVTFRCDPISEHNRLYWYRQTLGQGPEFLTYFQNEAQLEKSRLLSDRFSAERPKGSFSTLEIQRTEQGDSAMYLCASSLVARVTDTQYFGPGTRLTVL.

This clone was seen only once. The genes are TRBV30 and TRBJ1-5; a possible D gene is TRBD1 (5 bases). CDR3 length equals 15 residues. Germline CDR1 GTSNPN, CDR2 SVGIG (reference sequence). The V gene lost 1 base and the J gene lost 6 bases, with 16 bases spanning the gap. The CDR3 here is CAWSGTRGSAQPQHF. The DNA of the CDR3 is TGTGCCTGGAGTGGAACGCGGGGGTCTGCTCAGCCCCAGCATTTT.

The chain has TRBV11-2 and TRBJ1-6; 10 bases are shared with TRBD1. V shed 5 bases, J shed 7 bases, and the junction held 11 bases outside the gene matches. The CDR3 runs to 17 residues. Looked up from germline, CDR1 is SGHAT and CDR2 is FQNNGV. This CDR3 is CASSHPGDRGQNSPLHF. The CDR3 nucleotides read TGTGCCAGCAGCCACCCCGGCGACAGGGGGCAAAATTCACCCCTCCACTTT.

The rearrangement uses TRBV11-2 and TRBJ2-3, with 8 bases that match TRBD1. This CDR3 is built from 18 residues. The germline V gene has CDR1 SGHAT and CDR2 FQNNGV. With V trimmed by 2 bases and J by 3 bases, 13 bases remained unmatched. CDR3 nucleotides: TGTGCCAGCAGCTTATTAAGCCCCCGGACAGGGATAACAGATACGCAGTATTTT. It yields the protein CASSLLSPRTGITDTQYF.

This clone was recorded only once. V and J are TRBV7-6 and TRBJ2-3; 7 bases line up with TRBD1. CDR1 and CDR2 (germline): SGHVS, FNYEAQ. CDR3 length: 19 amino acids. V trimming: 2 bases; J trimming: 4 bases; junction bases outside the gene matches: 18. The CDR3 spells CASSLYGPSRLGGPDTQYF. CDR3 coding DNA: TGTGCCAGCAGCTTATACGGTCCTTCCCGGCTAGGGGGCCCAGATACGCAGTATTTT.

The chain has TRBV5-1 and TRBJ1-1, with unresolved D. Trimming pared 4 bases from V and 2 bases from J, leaving 3 bases between. The CDR3 has 11 residues. Germline-derived CDR1 and CDR2 are SGHRS and YFSETQ. The CDR3 region is CASSLNTEAFF. CDR3 in DNA: TGCGCCAGCAGCCTAAACACTGAAGCTTTCTTT.

The J gene is TRBJ2-5, the V gene TRBV3-1 (or the pseudogene TRBV3-2); TRBD2 matches at 14 bases. The length of the CDR3 is 16 residues. Germline lookup yields CDR1 LGHDT and CDR2 YNNKEL (reference sequence). The junction had 1 base not matched to a gene; V was cut back by 2 bases and J by 2 bases. DNA of the CDR3: TGTGCCAGCAGCCAATGGACTAGCGGGGGGCAAGAGACCCAGTACTTC. It encodes CASSQWTSGGQETQYF.

The chain couples TRBV7-2 to TRBJ2-2; 11 bases are shared with TRBD1. V was clipped by 3 bases and J by 2 bases; unmatched bases: 2. Germline V gives CDR1 SGHTA, CDR2 FQGNSA. The CDR3 consists of 16 residues. The CDR3 region has the DNA TGTGCCAGCAGCTTCGGACAGGGGGCTAACACCGGGGAGCTGTTTTTT. Its protein product is CASSFGQGANTGELFF.

The chain links TRBV4-2 to TRBJ2-3; 11 positions agree with TRBD2. Germline CDR1 is LGHNA and CDR2 is YNFKEQ. The CDR3 runs 18 residues. Losses at the gene ends were 5 bases for V and 5 bases for J; bases not matched to a gene: 15. In nucleotides, the CDR3 is TGTGCCAGCAGCACCAGTGGCACCGGGACTAGCGGTTTAGATACGCAGTATTTT. The encoded protein is CASSTSGTGTSGLDTQYF.